This T cell receptor (beta chain) was sequenced in a study of blood T cell repertoires in COVID-19. In the study overall: From T cells, B-cell-depleted T cells, or PBMCs came the material, which was cDNA or gDNA.

Ages ranged from roughly 18 to 100 years, with residence in around 24 US areas. Cohort allocation depended upon clinical history that participants reported. V lost 3 bases and J lost 0, with 12 bases in between. Germline V gene data show CDR1 as DFQATT and CDR2 as SNEGSKA (reference sequence). The CDR3 runs to 14 residues. Assay: immunoSEQ multiplex PCR; the TCRdb copy retains only in-frame clones and omits some. The sample lists fewer than 350,000 clones, 85% to 90% occurring once. The clonotype originates from a woman in her twenties or thirties with acute COVID-19. The V gene is TRBV20-1, the J gene TRBJ2-7; no firm D call. Material for sequencing was PBMCs or T cells enriched from blood (not recorded which). CDR3 nucleotide sequence: TGCAGTGCTAGTTGGAGCGCTGACTCCTACGAGCAGTACTTC. Amino acids: CSASWSADSYEQYF.